The 29 T cell receptor beta chains in this list originate from one sample, sequenced in a study of blood T cell repertoires in COVID-19. Clones were sequenced by immunoSEQ multiplex PCR, and TCRdb holds only the in-frame ones, with some missing. This table holds roughly 150,000 clones, roughly four fifths found once. Sequencing was carried out using peripheral blood. These receptor sequences come from a woman of 80 years or more with acute or convalescent COVID-19.

This clone turned up a few times. V gene TRBV29-1 combines with J gene TRBJ1-5; TRBD1 matches 10 bases. This CDR3 region has 14 residues. CDR1 is SQVTM, CDR2 ANQGSEA, per germline. The V segment lost 6 bases and the J segment 4 bases; nucleotides outside the gene matches: 6. Here the CDR3 DNA reads TGCAGCGTCTCCGGGACAGGGGTGAATCAGCCCCAGCATTTT. Its protein is CSVSGTGVNQPQHF.

This chain connects TRBV7-9 to TRBJ2-2, with no clear D. The V and J ends lost 1 base and 5 bases respectively, with 11 bases between them. The germline CDR1 and CDR2 sequences are SEHNR and FQNEAQ (reference sequence). CDR3 size: 15 residues. The CDR3 DNA reads TGTGCCAGCAGCTTAGGCGCGGCAAGGACCGGGGAGCTGTTTTTT. Its protein is CASSLGAARTGELFF. Together with reference TRBV7-9 and TRBJ2-2, the CDR3 gives the full variable domain: DTGVSQNPRHKITKRGQNVTFRCDPISEHNRLYWYRQTLGQGPEFLTYFQNEAQLEKSRLLSDRFSAERPKGSFSTLEIQRTEQGDSAMYLCASSLGAARTGELFFGEGSRLTVL.

This rearrangement joins TRBV4-1 to TRBJ2-3; perhaps TRBD2 as D (5 bases). The CDR3 is 16 amino acids. Germline V gives CDR1 MGHRA, CDR2 YSYEKL. V lost 9 bases and J lost 1, with 20 bases in between. The CDR3 sequence: CASSENDMVRTDTQYF. Here the CDR3 DNA reads TGCGCCAGTAGCGAGAATGACATGGTCCGCACAGATACGCAGTATTTT.

The gene calls are TRBV11-2 and TRBJ1-2, with no clear D. The CDR3 is 14 residues long. Per germline, CDR1 SGHAT and CDR2 FQNNGV. V was shortened by 0 bases and J by 4 bases, with 9 bases between the two germline ends. CDR3 DNA: TGTGCCAGCAGCTTAGAGAATCAGGTCTATGGCTACACCTTC. Its translation: CASSLENQVYGYTF.

This clone was detected only once. The chain links TRBV27 to TRBJ2-1, with D possibly matching TRBD2 (7 bases). The germline V and J ends were trimmed by 3 bases and 2 bases, with 14 bases remaining between them. The germline V gene has CDR1 MNHEY and CDR2 SMNVEV (reference sequence). This CDR3 comprises 16 residues. The CDR3 reads CASSFYAGAPYNEQFF. CDR3 DNA: TGTGCCAGCAGTTTCTATGCGGGGGCTCCCTACAATGAGCAGTTCTTC.

This chain links TRBV7-9 with TRBJ1-2; no definite D call. The CDR3 runs 15 residues. Per germline, CDR1 SEHNR and CDR2 FQNEAQ (reference sequence). Trimming removed 1 base at V and 0 bases at J, with 9 bases between. The DNA of the CDR3 is TGTGCCAGCAGCTTAGGGGCAGGATCTAACTATGGCTACACCTTC. It yields the protein CASSLGAGSNYGYTF.

The chain carries TRBV2 and TRBJ1-4, with 8 bases fitting TRBD1. The CDR3 has 14 amino acids. V lost 3 bases, J lost 10 bases, and 7 bases stayed unmatched. Germline CDR1 and CDR2: SNHLY and FYNNEI. The CDR3 region is CASSEGQAAGKLFF. CDR3 bases: TGTGCCAGCAGTGAGGGACAGGCGGCGGGAAAACTGTTTTTT.

About this clone itself: Within the sample, other DNA sequences also encode this same CDR3. The chain uses TRBV12-3 or TRBV12-4 and TRBJ1-5; TRBD1 matches at 7 bases. The CDR3 extends over 13 amino acids. The V segment lost 5 bases and the J segment 5 bases; nucleotides outside the gene matches: 3. The CDR3 bases are TGTGCCAGCAGTCTGACAGGGTATCAGCCCCAGCATTTT. Translation: CASSLTGYQPQHF.

In regard to this clone: The junction differs from germline at one of its ends, possibly a read error. In DNA form, the CDR3 reads TGCAGCGCTGAACAGGGGGTAAACACCATATATTTT. Its protein is CSAEQGVNTIYF. This chain uses TRBV29-1 with TRBJ1-3; 8 bases align to TRBD1. This CDR3 is 12 amino acids long. Germline CDR1 and CDR2: SQVTM and ANQGSEA.

Here the CDR3 DNA reads TGTGCCAGCAGCAGACTAGCGGGGATCTACGAGCAGTACTTC. Amino acids: CASSRLAGIYEQYF. V usage is TRBV7-8 and J usage is TRBJ2-7; 11 bases are a match to TRBD2. This CDR3 contains 14 residues. Per germline, CDR1 SGHVS and CDR2 FQNEAQ. With 5 bases clipped from V and 3 bases from J, the junction kept 3 bases outside the gene matches.

In DNA, the CDR3 is TGTGCCAGCAGCCCCCTCCGGACTCTCCAAGAGACCCAGTACTTC. This gives the protein CASSPLRTLQETQYF. The chain recombines TRBV7-6 with TRBJ2-5, with D possibly being TRBD2 (5 bases). This CDR3 contains 15 residues. Germline CDR1 is SGHVS and CDR2 is FNYEAQ. V lost 5 bases to trimming and J lost 1 base, with 14 bases between them.

The rearrangement joins TRBV5-6 to TRBJ2-7; perhaps TRBD1 as D (5 bases). The CDR3 length is 15 residues. Trimming pared 4 bases from V and 2 bases from J, leaving 16 bases between. Per the germline V gene, CDR1 is SGHDT and CDR2 is YYEEEE. The CDR3 loop is CASSPQGVTTYEQYF. The CDR3 DNA sequence: TGTGCCAGCAGCCCTCAGGGTGTTACAACCTACGAGCAGTACTTC. Full variable domain (outside the CDR3, taken from reference TRBV5-6 and TRBJ2-7): DAGVTQSPTHLIKTRGQQVTLRCSPKSGHDTVSWYQQALGQGPQFIFQYYEEEERQRGNFPDRFSGHQFPNYSSELNVNALLLGDSALYLCASSPQGVTTYEQYFGPGTRLTVT.

The chain carries TRBV11-1 and TRBJ2-3; D unclear. CDR1 and CDR2 (germline): SGHAT, FQDESV (reference sequence). Trimming shortened V by 5 bases and J by 2 bases, and 14 bases separated the two germline ends. The CDR3 is 15 amino acids. CDR3 DNA: TGTGCCAGCAGCCCACCAGACACCTTCACAGATACGCAGTATTTT. Its protein is CASSPPDTFTDTQYF. Combining the CDR3 with reference TRBV11-1 and TRBJ2-3 gives the whole variable domain EAEVAQSPRYKITEKSQAVAFWCDPISGHATLYWYRQILGQGPELLVQFQDESVVDDSQLPKDRFSAERLKGVDSTLKIQPAELGDSAMYLCASSPPDTFTDTQYFGPGTRLTVL.

The chain is built from TRBV11-3 and TRBJ2-3; 8 bases fit TRBD2. The CDR3 is made up of 16 amino acids. V shed 1 base, J shed 1 base, and the junction held 4 bases outside the gene matches. CDR1 and CDR2 (germline): SGHNT, YENEEA. The CDR3 sequence: CASSLGRGAGTDTQYF. The CDR3 coding sequence is TGTGCCAGCAGCTTAGGGCGGGGGGCTGGCACAGATACGCAGTATTTT.

The chain couples TRBV7-2 to TRBJ2-4; 11 nucleotides align to TRBD2. V lost 1 base, J lost 1 base, and 9 bases stayed unmatched. Per the germline V gene, CDR1 is SGHTA and CDR2 is FQGNSA. The CDR3 is made up of 19 amino acids. The CDR3 nucleotides read TGTGCCAGCAGCTTAGTAGGGCTAGCGGGAGGCTCCGCCAAAAACATTCAGTACTTC. Translating gives CASSLVGLAGGSAKNIQYF.

This clone was counted at least ten times. Other DNA sequences within the sample encode an identical CDR3. This chain joins TRBV6-2 or TRBV6-3 and TRBJ1-1; TRBD1 is a possible D gene (5 bases). This CDR3 contains 13 residues. Germline CDR1 MNHEY, CDR2 SVGEGT. V dropped 2 bases and J dropped 1 base, with 5 bases sitting between them. CDR3 region: CASSYRGNTEAFF. The CDR3 DNA sequence: TGTGCCAGCAGTTACAGGGGGAACACTGAAGCTTTCTTT.

With regard to this clone: The sample holds other DNA sequences that translate to the same CDR3. J is TRBJ1-2 and V is TRBV19; 7 bases match TRBD1. The CDR3 covers 16 residues. Trimming at V came to 3 bases and at J to 6 bases, leaving 13 bases not matched to a gene. Germline V gene sequence: CDR1 LNHDA, CDR2 SQIVND (reference sequence). CDR3 DNA: TGTGCCAGTAGTATCCCTGCACGACAGGGATGGGATGGCTACACCTTC. Encoded protein: CASSIPARQGWDGYTF.

The chain has TRBV7-9 and TRBJ2-6, with 8 bases that match TRBD1. This CDR3 contains 13 residues. Germline CDR1 SEHNR, CDR2 FQNEAQ (reference sequence). The CDR3 reads CGTGYTGANVLTF. DNA for the CDR3: TGTGGGACAGGGTATACTGGGGCCAACGTCCTGACTTTC. Looking up the rest from reference TRBV7-9 and TRBJ2-6 gives the full variable domain: DTGVSQNPRHKITKRGQNVTFRCDPISEHNRLYWYRQTLGQGPEFLTYFQNEAQLEKSRLLSDRFSAERPKGSFSTLEIQRTEQGDSAMYLCGTGYTGANVLTFGAGSRLTVL.

The V and J genes are TRBV24-1 and TRBJ2-1; tentative D call: TRBD1 (5 bases). Trimming shortened V by 4 bases and J by 6 bases, and 9 bases separated the two germline ends. The CDR3 sequence is 13 residues long. The germline V gene encodes CDR1 KGHDR and CDR2 SFDVKD. CDR3 residues: CATSEQGFNEQFF. CDR3 nucleotides: TGTGCCACCAGTGAGCAGGGTTTCAATGAGCAGTTCTTC.

The gene calls are TRBV3-1 (or the pseudogene TRBV3-2) and TRBJ2-4, with 14 bases fitting TRBD2. The germline V gene encodes CDR1 LGHDT and CDR2 YNNKEL (reference sequence). The trim removed 4 bases at V and 7 bases at J, leaving 6 bases unmatched. This CDR3 spans 16 amino acids. CDR3 residues: CASSRGLAGDWNIQYF. CDR3 sequence (DNA): TGTGCCAGCAGCCGGGGACTAGCGGGAGACTGGAACATTCAGTACTTC.

This chain uses TRBV9 with TRBJ1-5, with D uncertain. Per germline, CDR1 SGDLS and CDR2 YYNGEE. Trimming removed 0 bases from V and 7 bases from J, with 11 bases in between. The CDR3 spans 14 residues. CDR3 residues: CASSVGGIGQPQHF. The CDR3, as DNA: TGTGCCAGCAGCGTAGGCGGGATTGGGCAGCCCCAGCATTTT.

The J gene is TRBJ2-2, the V gene TRBV2; D not certain. The CDR3 consists of 14 residues. The V and J ends lost 3 bases and 4 bases respectively, with 9 bases between them. Germline V gene data show CDR1 as SNHLY and CDR2 as FYNNEI. The CDR3 DNA reads TGTGCCAGCAGTGAGGTAGCCTCCACCGGGGAGCTGTTTTTT. Encoded protein: CASSEVASTGELFF.

This chain joins TRBV12-3 or TRBV12-4 and TRBJ1-4, with a weak D call TRBD1 (5 bases). This CDR3 region has 11 residues. Trimming removed 5 bases at V and 11 bases at J, with 9 bases between. The CDR3 DNA reads TGTGCCAGCAGTCTCTCAGGGAAACTGTTTTTT. Amino acid sequence: CASSLSGKLFF.

The table lists this clone with a count of one. J is TRBJ1-2 and V is TRBV5-4; TRBD1 matches 7 bases. The CDR3 is 14 residues long. Germline CDR1 SGHNT, CDR2 YYREEE (reference sequence). V lost 0 bases, J lost 4 bases, and 3 bases stayed unmatched. CDR3 sequence (DNA): TGTGCCAGCAGCTTGGTGGACAGGATCTATGGCTACACCTTC. This translates into CASSLVDRIYGYTF.

The genes are TRBV18 and TRBJ1-4; D unresolved. CDR1 and CDR2 from the germline V gene are KGHSH and LQKENI. The CDR3 runs to 14 residues. V was cut by 3 bases and J by 8 bases, with 13 bases left in between. The CDR3 DNA reads TGTGCCAGCTCACCGGATTCCGGGGAGGAAAAACTGTTTTTT. This gives the protein CASSPDSGEEKLFF.

The V and J genes are TRBV11-2 and TRBJ2-5; TRBD1 might be the D (6 bases). The ends were cut back, 1 base at V and 3 bases at J, with 15 bases in the middle. Germline V gene sequence: CDR1 SGHAT, CDR2 FQNNGV. The CDR3 length is 16 residues. DNA of the CDR3: TGTGCCAGCAGCTTAGGGGGACACTCGGCTGAAGAGACCCAGTACTTC. This encodes CASSLGGHSAEETQYF.

The genes are TRBV5-1 and TRBJ2-1; TRBD2 matches 10 bases. The germline V gene has CDR1 SGHRS and CDR2 YFSETQ. The V gene end was trimmed by 0 bases and the J gene end by 8 bases; junction bases not matched to a gene: 8. The CDR3 consists of 16 residues. CDR3: CASSLVSSGGIDEQFF. CDR3 sequence (DNA): TGCGCCAGCAGCTTGGTCTCTAGCGGGGGTATCGATGAGCAGTTCTTC.

This chain connects TRBV10-3 to TRBJ2-4; possible D gene TRBD2, 6 bases. With 4 bases removed from V and 6 bases from J, the gap between germline ends came to 10 bases. CDR3 length: 13 amino acids. Germline values: CDR1 ENHRY, CDR2 SYGVKD. The CDR3 nucleotides are TGTGCCATCAGTGGGGGGACTGGAAACATTCAGTACTTC. Its translation: CAISGGTGNIQYF.

The V call is TRBV25-1, the J call TRBJ2-3; D uncertain. The V end lost 6 bases, the J end lost 0 bases, and 4 bases lay between the germline ends. The length of the CDR3 is 12 residues. Germline V gene lookup returns CDR1 MGHDK and CDR2 SYGVNS. This CDR3 is CASSVSTDTQYF. In DNA, the CDR3 is TGTGCCAGCAGCGTAAGCACAGATACGCAGTATTTT.